This T cell receptor beta chain is drawn from a study of identical twins (dated by TCRdb to the mid-2010s). Regarding the research as a whole: To test whether fetal clonotypes persist, the study used deep sequencing on TCR alpha and beta repertoires from monozygotic twins, unrelated adults of various ages, and cord blood. Replicate twin experiments were performed at different times using different library preparation protocols to rule out contamination.

On this clonotype itself: The target of this receptor is not known. No base quality values were provided; no much bigger clone lies one nucleotide off.

Every donor in the study was a healthy Caucasian. The twin cohort consisted of three pairs of female monozygotic twins, all aged 18 to 29 years. Positive isolation kits from Invitrogen were used to isolate the CD4+ and CD8+ T cell populations. The junction carries 5 bases between V and J, which are trimmed by 1 base and 5 bases respectively. Taken from cysteine to phenylalanine, the CDR3 has 11 residues. The only DNA kept is the CDR3, 33 bases in frame from the first base. The germline V gene (reference sequence) provides CDR1 GTSNPN and CDR2 SVGIG. The library relied on 5' RACE. Sequencing was carried out with an Illumina HiSeq 2000. A universal primer binding site was added through template switching, and the final cDNA carried a unique molecular identifier so that TCR cDNA molecules could be counted accurately. First-strand cDNA for TCR alpha and beta chains was synthesized from specific primers in the conserved constant-segment region. To control for contamination, every cDNA library was double barcoded, receiving both a SMART-Mk sample barcode and Illumina barcodes. TruSeq adapter sequences and Illumina sample barcodes were added in two successive PCR steps. TCR alpha and beta cDNA libraries were sequenced on the Illumina HiSeq platform with custom primers. The authors' analysis ran thus. MiGEC processed the raw reads to extract unique molecular identifiers, while MiXCR was used to determine the CDR3 positions. Recombination models were inferred per individual with the repgenHMM and IGoR tools using an EM algorithm. Shared clonotypes were analyzed with the tcR package in R, and sharing was normalized by the product of cloneset sizes. To study raw recombination without the effects of thymic and clonal selection, out-of-frame nonproductive sequences were analyzed. The public reads were quality trimmed at Q25 with fastp and then assembled into clones with MiXCR by TCRdb, keeping productive beta chains. One record per CDR3 amino acid sequence lists the most common genes and DNA. The V and J calls come from TCRdb's annotation, not from the publication. This sample gives roughly 540,000 distinct CDR3 sequences in total; less than 25% of them show up just once. About 0.93% of the sample lies in the top ten.

What the authors observed across the whole study: A weaker excess of twin sharing was found in beta out-of-frame sequences because the signal-to-noise ratio was lowered by fewer shared sequences. Zero-insertion analyses could be partly confounded by invariant T cells such as MAIT and iNKT, although diverse VJ usage argued against such confounding for most clonotypes. In monozygotic twins, recombination models systematically underestimated out-of-frame TCR alpha sharing, but the models matched the sharing seen between unrelated individuals. Conclusions relied on cross-sectional statistical analysis, since the same donors could not be followed over many years. Abundant cord blood beta clonotypes had fewer insertions, young adult naive repertoires showed a similar but weaker trend, and memory repertoires showed no such trend. Compared with coincidental sharing between unrelated individuals, out-of-frame TCR alpha sequences shared between twins had an excess of sequences with low generation probability.

The same sample was also used in a study of T cells expressing NK-cell markers. The second study's authors report: TCR beta-chain repertoires were profiled in sorted CD3+CD56+NKG2C+, CD3+CD56+NKG2C- and CD3+CD56-NKG2C+ T-cell subsets from several donors. Among the eight sequenced donors, seven were HCMV-seropositive and one was HCMV-seronegative. To restrict sorting to alphabetaTCR-expressing T cells, an anti-gammadeltaTCR antibody was added in several experiments. In several donors, the dominant CD3+CD56+NKG2C+ clonotypes were among the top 10 CD8+ clonotypes and accounted for roughly 1.0-8% of CD8+ T cells. Those dominant clonotypes were again the most abundant among CD3+CD56-NKG2C+ cells in a handful of donors, at about 25-60.1%. Whether the expanded NKG2C-expressing T cell clones were specific for HCMV antigens was left unclear. The eight sequenced donors were randomly selected healthy volunteers, three men and five women. To determine HCMV serostatus, a commercial ELISA kit was used to detect HCMV-specific IgG in serum. MIGEC was used to demultiplex reads and group the reads by UMI, and MiTCR was used to assemble and quantify clonotypes. To exclude erroneous sequences, any TCR cDNA sequence not supported by at least two reads was discarded. The tcR package was used for downstream repertoire analysis, and clonotypes were matched across fractions by CDR3 nucleotide sequence plus V segment. Antigen specificity was annotated against VDJdb with VDJmatch, allowing one amino acid substitution in CDR3.

Sequencing was performed on CD4+ T cells sorted from blood. Here the chain combines TRBV30 and TRBJ2-5, with no reliable assignment of the D segment. The receptor comes from a woman aged 18-29 years in good health. The DNA reads as follows: TGTGCCTGGAGTGCTTCGGAGACCCAGTACTTC. This gives the protein CAWSASETQYF.